Following are 22 T cell receptor beta chains from one sample sequenced in a study of blood T cell repertoires in COVID-19. The protocol was immunoSEQ multiplex PCR, while the TCRdb copy is restricted to in-frame clones and leaves out a portion. The sample lists over 200,000 clones, 91% occurring once. Sequenced sample: peripheral blood. These receptors were taken from a young adult with COVID-19, enrolled during active disease.

The V gene is TRBV28, the J gene TRBJ2-7, with TRBD1 matching 7 bases. Germline V gene lookup returns CDR1 MDHEN and CDR2 SYDVKM. This CDR3 has 16 amino acids. J lost 2 bases, V lost 6 bases, and 13 bases had no gene match. The CDR3 DNA reads as TGTGCCAGCAGCACTCATAGAACGACAGGGCCCTACGAGCAGTACTTC. Its translation: CASSTHRTTGPYEQYF.

The chain recombines TRBV18 with TRBJ2-5; perhaps TRBD1 as D (6 bases). The CDR3 covers 13 residues. Germline lookup yields CDR1 KGHSH and CDR2 LQKENI. V was pared by 4 bases and J by 3 bases, with 9 bases between. CDR3 sequence reads: CASSLWTEETQYF. In DNA form, the CDR3 reads TGTGCCAGCTCACTCTGGACAGAAGAGACCCAGTACTTC.

The gene calls are TRBV6-6 and TRBJ2-1, with 7 bases that match TRBD2. V lost 7 bases and J lost 7; bases outside the gene matches: 4. Germline values: CDR1 MNHNY, CDR2 SVGAGI (reference sequence). CDR3 length: 12 amino acids. The CDR3 DNA is TGTGCCAGCACCCGGACTAGTAATGAGCAGTTCTTC. Its protein product is CASTRTSNEQFF.

The V call is TRBV5-1, the J call TRBJ2-5, with 12 bases lining up with TRBD2. The length of the CDR3 is 17 residues. The V gene's germline CDR1 is SGHRS and CDR2 YFSETQ. The J segment lost 1 base and the V segment lost 4 bases, leaving 8 bases of the junction unmatched. CDR3 coding DNA: TGCGCCAGCAGCCCCGGACTAGCGGGACTACTCCAAGAGACCCAGTACTTC. As protein: CASSPGLAGLLQETQYF.

This chain joins TRBV28 and TRBJ2-7; 9 bases line up with TRBD2. CDR1 and CDR2 (germline): MDHEN, SYDVKM. V shed 2 bases, J shed 6 bases, and the junction held 5 bases outside the gene matches. The CDR3 is made up of 14 amino acids. The CDR3 nucleotides are TGTGCCAGCAGTTTAGGACTAGCGAGTTTCGAGCAGTACTTC. It specifies CASSLGLASFEQYF.

V is TRBV5-1 and J is TRBJ2-2, with 10 bases lining up with TRBD1. Per the germline V gene, CDR1 is SGHRS and CDR2 is YFSETQ. The CDR3 spans 16 residues. V shed 3 bases, J shed 2 bases, and the junction held 4 bases outside the gene matches. The CDR3 reads CASSSGTGANTGELFF. CDR3 bases: TGCGCCAGCAGCTCCGGGACAGGGGCAAACACCGGGGAGCTGTTTTTT.

The CDR3 sequence is CASSLEGTGGYEQYF. The DNA for the CDR3 is TGTGCCAGCAGCTTAGAAGGGACAGGGGGGTACGAGCAGTACTTC. This chain connects TRBV7-9 to TRBJ2-7, with TRBD1 matching 11 bases. This CDR3 comprises 15 residues. V shed 1 base, J shed 4 bases, and the junction held 3 bases outside the gene matches. Germline V gives CDR1 SEHNR, CDR2 FQNEAQ (reference sequence).

The chain recombines TRBV3-1 (or the pseudogene TRBV3-2) with TRBJ2-1; 11 bases agree with TRBD2. The CDR3 totals 14 residues. V lost 6 bases to trimming and J lost 5 bases; unmatched junction nucleotides: 3. Per germline, CDR1 LGHDT and CDR2 YNNKEL (reference sequence). CDR3 in DNA: TGTGCCAGCAGGCCTAGCGGGGGGCACAATGAGCAGTTCTTC. It encodes CASRPSGGHNEQFF.

The chain uses TRBV13 and TRBJ2-1; a possible D gene is TRBD2 (5 bases). Germline V gives CDR1 PRHDT, CDR2 FYEKMQ (reference sequence). This CDR3 spans 15 amino acids. The V gene lost 4 bases and the J gene lost 9 bases, with 19 bases spanning the gap. The CDR3 here is CASSSLEIGAGEQFF. The DNA for the CDR3 is TGTGCCAGCAGCTCTCTAGAGATTGGCGCGGGTGAGCAGTTCTTC.

The CDR3 region is CASSPRVDEQYF. The CDR3 region has the DNA TGTGCCAGCTCACCACGAGTTGACGAGCAGTACTTC. The chain has TRBV18 and TRBJ2-7; D unclear. Per the germline V gene, CDR1 is KGHSH and CDR2 is LQKENI. Trimming took 1 base from V and 5 from J, leaving 6 bases between them. This CDR3 region has 12 residues.

This sequence joins TRBV29-1 and TRBJ2-1; weak D call: TRBD1 (5 bases). V was shortened by 0 bases and J by 5 bases, with 11 bases between the two germline ends. The CDR3 has 14 amino acids. Germline V gene data show CDR1 as SQVTM and CDR2 as ANQGSEA. The CDR3 DNA reads as TGCAGCGTTGAAGAGAACAGGTACAACAATGAGCAGTTCTTC. Translating gives CSVEENRYNNEQFF.

This chain joins TRBV11-3 and TRBJ2-1; D is perhaps TRBD2 (5 bases). Trimming left V 5 bases short and J 8 bases short, with 10 bases between. The CDR3 is 12 amino acids. In germline, CDR1 is SGHNT, CDR2 YENEEA. For the CDR3, the DNA is TGTGCCAGCAGCAGGACTGGGGATGAGCAGTTCTTC. Translated, it gives CASSRTGDEQFF. The variable domain in full, completed from reference TRBV11-3 and TRBJ2-1, reads EAGVVQSPRYKIIEKKQPVAFWCNPISGHNTLYWYLQNLGQGPELLIRYENEEAVDDSQLPKDRFSAERLKGVDSTLKIQPAELGDSAVYLCASSRTGDEQFFGPGTRLTVL.

V gene TRBV27 combines with J gene TRBJ2-7; D perhaps matches TRBD1 (5 bases). CDR3 size: 12 residues. Trimming shortened V by 8 bases and J by 1 base, and 9 bases separated the two germline ends. The germline CDR1 and CDR2 sequences are MNHEY and SMNVEV (reference sequence). The CDR3, as DNA: TGTGCCAGCCGCGACAGTTCCTACGAGCAGTACTTC. Protein: CASRDSSYEQYF.

The chain is built from TRBV10-2 and TRBJ2-1; a weak D match, TRBD2 (6 bases). The V and J ends lost 3 bases and 8 bases respectively, with 17 bases between them. The CDR3 is 15 residues long. Germline CDR1 is WSHSY and CDR2 is SAAADI. The DNA of the CDR3 is TGCGCCAGCAGTGAAGTGGGAGGAGGTAAGGATGAGCAGTTCTTC. This encodes CASSEVGGGKDEQFF.

This chain joins TRBV24-1 and TRBJ2-1; the match to TRBD2 covers 16 bases. Germline-derived CDR1 and CDR2 are KGHDR and SFDVKD. The CDR3 spans 18 residues. The V segment lost 8 bases and the J segment 7 bases; nucleotides outside the gene matches: 13. The CDR3 sequence: CATTQGLAGGVTQNEQFF. CDR3 DNA sequence: TGTGCCACCACCCAGGGACTAGCGGGAGGGGTTACCCAAAATGAGCAGTTCTTC.

The V and J genes are TRBV21-1 and TRBJ2-6; the table gives TRBD1 as D, unverified against the DNA. TRBV21-1 is noted as a pseudogene. This CDR3 region has 20 residues. The CDR3 region is CASSLDPRSGQESGANVLTF. The CDR3 DNA follows: TGTGCCAGCAGCCTCGATCCCCGGTCTGGACAGGAGTCTGGGGCCAACGTCCTGACTTTC.

This chain connects TRBV5-1 to TRBJ2-2; D is undetermined. Looked up from germline, CDR1 is SGHRS and CDR2 is YFSETQ. CDR3 length equals 15 residues. V was cut by 4 bases and J by 0 bases, with 10 bases left in between. DNA of the CDR3: TGCGCCAGCAGCCCACGCGGCCCGAACACCGGGGAGCTGTTTTTT. This codes for CASSPRGPNTGELFF.

V gene TRBV6-5 combines with J gene TRBJ1-3; 7 positions agree with TRBD1. Germline trimming cut 6 bases from V and 2 bases from J; bases unmatched to any gene: 4. Germline V gene sequence: CDR1 MNHEY, CDR2 SVGAGI. This CDR3 comprises 14 residues. The CDR3 DNA follows: TGTGCCAGCAGGACAGGGTCCCCTGGAAACACCATATATTTT. Translating gives CASRTGSPGNTIYF.

This rearrangement joins TRBV4-1 to TRBJ2-1; the match to TRBD2 covers 11 bases. This CDR3 region has 17 residues. CDR1 MGHRA and CDR2 YSYEKL come from the germline V gene. V shed 0 bases and J 7 bases; nucleotides not matched to a gene: 8. CDR3 sequence: CASSQEWLRLAGNEQFF. The CDR3 DNA follows: TGCGCCAGCAGCCAAGAATGGTTAAGACTAGCGGGAAATGAGCAGTTCTTC.

The rearrangement links TRBV28 to TRBJ2-7; 15 positions match TRBD2. Germline V gene lookup returns CDR1 MDHEN and CDR2 SYDVKM. This CDR3 spans 18 amino acids. V lost 4 bases, J lost 2 bases, and 9 bases stayed unmatched. The CDR3 spells CASSSFPGLAGGTYEQYF. The CDR3 DNA reads TGTGCCAGCAGTTCTTTTCCGGGACTAGCGGGAGGAACCTACGAGCAGTACTTC.

This clone came up once. The V call is TRBV19, the J call TRBJ2-5; possibly TRBD2 for D (5 bases). The CDR3 is made up of 12 amino acids. V shed 6 bases and J shed 2 bases, with 7 bases lying between them. Germline values: CDR1 LNHDA, CDR2 SQIVND (reference sequence). The DNA for the CDR3 is TGTGCCAGTAGCGGGATGCAAGAGACCCAGTACTTC. Protein product: CASSGMQETQYF.

This rearrangement joins TRBV21-1 to TRBJ1-5; the tabulated D call, TRBD1, remains unverified against the DNA. TRBV21-1 is given as a pseudogene. This CDR3 comprises 20 residues. This CDR3 is CASSKEPRDREEESNQPQHF. Here the CDR3 DNA reads TGTGCCAGCAGCAAAGAGCCGAGGGACAGGGAGGAAGAGAGCAATCAGCCCCAGCATTTT.